The clone carrying this T cell receptor (beta chain) was observed a handful of times. Ages ranged from roughly 18 to 100 years, with residence in more than 20 US areas. This entry belongs to a study of blood T cell repertoires in COVID-19. Study-level background: Some COVID-19 samples were acute and others convalescent; all came from the United States, Italy and Spain. PBMCs, B-cell-depleted T cells, or T cells provided the cDNA or gDNA that made up the material.

In the authors' workflow: Amplification from reference gene primers served as the basis for estimated nucleated cell counts. Assay: immunoSEQ multiplex PCR; the TCRdb copy retains only in-frame clones and omits some. V, J and clone size are those of that table, while D and trimming were read from the DNA. The data contain under 250,000 clones, roughly 87% of them seen just once; the ten biggest clones take up approximately 2.8%. The sequencing sample was made of PBMCs or T cells enriched from blood (not recorded which). The sequence came from a woman in her twenties or thirties with acute COVID-19.

CDR3 in amino acids: CASGSDNTRDYGYTF. DNA for the CDR3: TGTGCTAGTGGTTCCGACAATACTAGAGACTATGGCTACACCTTC. The chain has TRBV12-5 and TRBJ1-2; unclear D gene. The germline CDR1 and CDR2 sequences are LGHNT and FRNRAP. The CDR3 length is 15 residues. V lost 4 bases and J lost 3, with 15 bases in between.